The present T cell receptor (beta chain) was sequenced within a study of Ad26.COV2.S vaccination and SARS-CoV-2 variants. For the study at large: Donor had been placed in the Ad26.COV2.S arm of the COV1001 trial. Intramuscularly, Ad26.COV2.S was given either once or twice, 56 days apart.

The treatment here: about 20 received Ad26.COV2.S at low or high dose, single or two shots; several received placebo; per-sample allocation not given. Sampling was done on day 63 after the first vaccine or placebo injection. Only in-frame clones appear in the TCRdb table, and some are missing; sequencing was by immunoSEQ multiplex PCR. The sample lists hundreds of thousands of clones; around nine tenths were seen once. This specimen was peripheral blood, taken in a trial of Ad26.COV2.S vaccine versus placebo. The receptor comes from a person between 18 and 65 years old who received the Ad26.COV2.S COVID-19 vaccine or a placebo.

CDR3 amino acids: CAWEGGPYEQYF. The DNA of the CDR3 is TGTGCCTGGGAGGGGGGCCCCTACGAGCAGTACTTC. The rearrangement joins TRBV30 to TRBJ2-7; the D call may be TRBD1 or TRBD2 (6 bases each). This CDR3 spans 12 amino acids. Germline loops: CDR1 GTSNPN, CDR2 SVGIG (reference sequence). Deletions cut 5 bases from V and 2 bases from J, with 10 bases between.